This entry concerns a single T cell receptor (beta chain). The data originate from a study of blood T cell repertoires in COVID-19. The overall study: Sites across the United States, Italy and Spain contributed samples from acute and convalescent COVID-19. Nucleic acid was either cDNA or gDNA, and it came from T cells, B-cell-depleted T cells, or PBMCs.

Assay used: immunoSEQ multiplex PCR; TCRdb lists only in-frame clones, some missing. The profile shows around 250,000 clones, about nine tenths of them singletons. This CDR3 spans 16 amino acids. V lost 6 bases and J lost 5; bases outside the gene matches: 11. Germline V gives CDR1 SGHRS, CDR2 YFSETQ. This chain connects TRBV5-1 to TRBJ2-2, with 9 bases lining up with TRBD2. Input material: peripheral blood. The clonotype comes from a middle-aged woman who had recovered from COVID-19. CDR3 region: CASTREREAVTGELFF. CDR3 nucleotides: TGCGCCAGCACCAGGGAGCGGGAGGCGGTGACCGGGGAGCTGTTTTTT. The full variable domain, rest sourced from reference TRBV5-1 and TRBJ2-2, is KAGVTQTPRYLIKTRGQQVTLSCSPISGHRSVSWYQQTPGQGLQFLFEYFSETQRNKGNFPGRFSGRQFSNSRSEMNVSTLELGDSALYLCASTREREAVTGELFFGEGSRLTVL.